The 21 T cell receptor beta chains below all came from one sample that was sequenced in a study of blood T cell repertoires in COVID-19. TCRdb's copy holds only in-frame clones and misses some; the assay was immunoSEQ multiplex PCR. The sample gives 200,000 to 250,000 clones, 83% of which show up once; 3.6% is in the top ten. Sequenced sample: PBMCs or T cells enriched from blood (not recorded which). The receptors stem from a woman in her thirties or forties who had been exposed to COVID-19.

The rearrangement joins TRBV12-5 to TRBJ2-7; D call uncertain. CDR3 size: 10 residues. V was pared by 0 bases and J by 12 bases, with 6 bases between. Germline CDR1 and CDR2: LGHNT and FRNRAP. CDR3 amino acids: CASGLVKLYF. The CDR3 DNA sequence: TGTGCTAGTGGTTTGGTAAAGCTGTACTTC.

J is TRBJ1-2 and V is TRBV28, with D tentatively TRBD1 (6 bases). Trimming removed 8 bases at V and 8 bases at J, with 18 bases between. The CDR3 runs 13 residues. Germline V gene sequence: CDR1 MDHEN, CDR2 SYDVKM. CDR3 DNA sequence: TGTGCCAGCTATTTGGGGGCAGCGGGGGGCTACACCTTC. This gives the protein CASYLGAAGGYTF.

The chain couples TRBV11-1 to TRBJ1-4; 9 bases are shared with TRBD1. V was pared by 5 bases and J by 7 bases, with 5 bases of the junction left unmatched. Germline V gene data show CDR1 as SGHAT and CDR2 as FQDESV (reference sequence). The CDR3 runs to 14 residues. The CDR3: CASSNRTGVEKLFF. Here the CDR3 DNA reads TGTGCCAGCAGCAACCGGACAGGGGTTGAAAAACTGTTTTTT.

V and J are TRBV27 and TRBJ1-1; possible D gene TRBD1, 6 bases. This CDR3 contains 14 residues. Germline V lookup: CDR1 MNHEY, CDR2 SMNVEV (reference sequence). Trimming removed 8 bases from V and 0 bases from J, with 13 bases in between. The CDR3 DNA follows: TGTGCCAGCTCCAGGGGATCATTGAACACTGAAGCTTTCTTT. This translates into CASSRGSLNTEAFF.

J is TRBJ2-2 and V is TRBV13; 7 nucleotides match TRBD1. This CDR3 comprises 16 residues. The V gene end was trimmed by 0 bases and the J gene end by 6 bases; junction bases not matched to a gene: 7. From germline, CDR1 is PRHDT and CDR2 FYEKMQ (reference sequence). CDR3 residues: CASSLGVQGTAGELFF. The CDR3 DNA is TGTGCCAGCAGCTTAGGGGTACAGGGGACGGCCGGGGAGCTGTTTTTT.

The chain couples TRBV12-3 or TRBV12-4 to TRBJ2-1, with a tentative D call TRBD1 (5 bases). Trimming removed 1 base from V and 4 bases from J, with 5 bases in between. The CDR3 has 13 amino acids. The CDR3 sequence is CASSLGQYNEQFF. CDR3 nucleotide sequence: TGTGCCAGCAGTTTAGGACAGTACAATGAGCAGTTCTTC.

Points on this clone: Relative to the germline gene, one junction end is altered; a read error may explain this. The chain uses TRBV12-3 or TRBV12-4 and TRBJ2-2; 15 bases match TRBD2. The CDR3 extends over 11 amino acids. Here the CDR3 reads CASSPGLAGGF. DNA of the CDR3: TGTGCCAGCAGTCCGGGACTAGCGGGAGGTTTT.

The CDR3 loop reads CASSPLQGTSLQPQHF. Written as DNA, the CDR3 is TGTGCCAGTAGCCCACTACAGGGGACGTCTCTTCAGCCCCAGCATTTT. The chain links TRBV19 to TRBJ1-5, with 7 bases that match TRBD1. The CDR3 runs to 16 residues. Trimming cost V 6 bases and J 6 bases; bases outside gene matches: 14. The V gene's germline CDR1 is LNHDA and CDR2 SQIVND (reference sequence).

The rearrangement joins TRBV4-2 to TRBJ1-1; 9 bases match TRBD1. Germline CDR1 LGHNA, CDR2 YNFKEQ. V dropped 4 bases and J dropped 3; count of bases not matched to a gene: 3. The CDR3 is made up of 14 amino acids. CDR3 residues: CASSPRTGDTEAFF. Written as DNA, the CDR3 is TGTGCCAGCAGCCCGCGGACAGGGGACACTGAAGCTTTCTTT.

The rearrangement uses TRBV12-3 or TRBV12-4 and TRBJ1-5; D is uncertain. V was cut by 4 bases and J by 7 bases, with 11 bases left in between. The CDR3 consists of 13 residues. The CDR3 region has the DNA TGTGCCAGCAGTTACGGCCCCGGGCAGCCCCAGCATTTT. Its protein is CASSYGPGQPQHF.

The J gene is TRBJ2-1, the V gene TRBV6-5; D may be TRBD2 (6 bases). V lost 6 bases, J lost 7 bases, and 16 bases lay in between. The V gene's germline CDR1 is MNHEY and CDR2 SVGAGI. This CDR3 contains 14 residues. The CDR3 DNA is TGTGCCAGCAGGGGCGAGACTAGTACGAATGAGCAGTTCTTC. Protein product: CASRGETSTNEQFF.

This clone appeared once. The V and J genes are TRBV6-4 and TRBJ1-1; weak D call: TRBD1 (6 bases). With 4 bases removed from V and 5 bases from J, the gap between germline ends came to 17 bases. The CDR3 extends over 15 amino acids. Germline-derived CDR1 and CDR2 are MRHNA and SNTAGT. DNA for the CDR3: TGTGCCAGCAGTGTCCATCACAGGGATTCGACTGAAGCTTTCTTT. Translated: CASSVHHRDSTEAFF.

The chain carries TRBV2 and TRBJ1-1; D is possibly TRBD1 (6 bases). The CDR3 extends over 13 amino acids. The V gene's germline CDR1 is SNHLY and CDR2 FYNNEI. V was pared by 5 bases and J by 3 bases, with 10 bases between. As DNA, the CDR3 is TGTGCCAGCAGTCTTCGACAGGACACTGAAGCTTTCTTT. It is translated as CASSLRQDTEAFF.

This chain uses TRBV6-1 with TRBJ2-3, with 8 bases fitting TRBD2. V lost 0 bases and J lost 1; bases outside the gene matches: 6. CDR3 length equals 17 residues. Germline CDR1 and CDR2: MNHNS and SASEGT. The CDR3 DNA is TGTGCCAGCAGTGAAGCCGAAGGGCGGGGGGGCACAGATACGCAGTATTTT. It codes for CASSEAEGRGGTDTQYF.

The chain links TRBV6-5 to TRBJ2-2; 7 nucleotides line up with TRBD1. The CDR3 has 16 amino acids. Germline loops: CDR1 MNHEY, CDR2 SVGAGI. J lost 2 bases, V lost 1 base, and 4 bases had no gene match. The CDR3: CASSYFGTVNTGELFF. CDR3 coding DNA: TGTGCCAGCAGTTACTTTGGGACAGTCAACACCGGGGAGCTGTTTTTT.

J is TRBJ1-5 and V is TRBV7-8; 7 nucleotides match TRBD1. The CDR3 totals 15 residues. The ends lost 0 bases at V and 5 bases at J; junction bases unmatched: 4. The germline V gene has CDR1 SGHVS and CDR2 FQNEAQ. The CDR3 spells CASSLARDRDQPQHF. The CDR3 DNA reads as TGTGCCAGCAGCTTAGCGCGGGACAGAGATCAGCCCCAGCATTTT.

The CDR3 DNA sequence: TGTGCCAGCAGTTTCGGCGGGAACTATGGCTACACCTTC. It codes for CASSFGGNYGYTF. V is TRBV27 and J is TRBJ1-2; D remains unclear. The CDR3 covers 13 residues. Germline values: CDR1 MNHEY, CDR2 SMNVEV (reference sequence). Trimming left V 3 bases short and J 2 bases short, with 7 bases between.

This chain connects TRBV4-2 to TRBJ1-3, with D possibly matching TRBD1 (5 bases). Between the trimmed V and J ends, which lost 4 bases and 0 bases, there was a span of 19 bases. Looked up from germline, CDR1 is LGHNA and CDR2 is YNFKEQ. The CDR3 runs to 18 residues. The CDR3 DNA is TGTGCCAGCAGCCTAGAGGTCCTGGGGGGTCTCTCTGGAAACACCATATATTTT. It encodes CASSLEVLGGLSGNTIYF.

The chain's CDR3 is CASSSGQAASYEQYF. CDR3 DNA: TGTGCCAGCAGCTCCGGACAGGCGGCCTCCTACGAGCAGTACTTC. The V gene is TRBV7-8, the J gene TRBJ2-7; 7 bases line up with TRBD1. The junction had 6 bases not matched to a gene; V was cut back by 4 bases and J by 0 bases. The CDR3 loop spans 15 amino acids. Germline assignment: CDR1 SGHVS and CDR2 FQNEAQ.

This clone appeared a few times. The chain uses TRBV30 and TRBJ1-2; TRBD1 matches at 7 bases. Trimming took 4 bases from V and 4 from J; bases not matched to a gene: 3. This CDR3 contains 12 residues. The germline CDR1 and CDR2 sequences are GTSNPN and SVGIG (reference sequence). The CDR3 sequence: CAWKGTVYGYTF. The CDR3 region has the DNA TGTGCCTGGAAGGGGACAGTCTATGGCTACACCTTC.

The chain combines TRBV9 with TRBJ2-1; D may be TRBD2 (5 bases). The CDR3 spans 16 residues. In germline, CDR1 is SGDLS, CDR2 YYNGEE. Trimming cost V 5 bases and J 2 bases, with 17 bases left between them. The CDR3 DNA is TGTGCCAGCAGTGCCGGTTCACTAGGCCCCTACAATGAGCAGTTCTTC. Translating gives CASSAGSLGPYNEQFF.